The clone carrying this T cell receptor beta chain was counted between two and nine times. Its specificity is not known. The repertoire was sequenced with immunoSEQ multiplex PCR; TCRdb's copy has only in-frame clones and lacks some. The sample yields over 120,000 clones, about 88% seen once. Germline CDR1 SGHNT, CDR2 YYREEE (reference sequence). The CDR3 is 16 amino acids. The J segment lost 0 bases and the V segment lost 6 bases, leaving 8 bases of the junction unmatched. The time point is: blood 4 weeks post-SBRT, at nephrectomy. Described treatment: 15 Gy SBRT to primary tumor, nephrectomy 4 weeks later. Serial blood draws occurred at baseline and 2 and 4 weeks post-SBRT. This renal cell carcinoma was of the clear cell type. The source of the sample is a study of radiation and T cells in renal cell carcinoma. The study's findings and limits: From baseline, blood top tumor clonotypes peaked at 2 weeks post-radiation.

V gene TRBV5-4 combines with J gene TRBJ1-2; 10 bases line up with TRBD1. The sample consisted of blood, taken from a patient whose treatment included radiotherapy and nephrectomy. This TCR was recovered from a woman between 50 and 59 years old with renal cell carcinoma. The CDR3 DNA is TGTGCCAGCACCCGGGGACAGGGGATGACTAACTATGGCTACACCTTC. The encoded protein is CASTRGQGMTNYGYTF.